This TCR beta chain is from a study of vaccination effects on CD4 cells after COVID-19. The table came from immunoSEQ multiplex PCR; TCRdb's copy has only in-frame clones and leaves some out. The sample has under 15,000 clones, over 70% seen once. Viral peptide pools were used in the ViraFEST assay to expand antigen-specific CD4+ T cells, and sequencing came afterward. Investigators separated out CD4+ T cells once about eleven days of culture had passed. From March to December 2020, the person had a SARS-CoV-2 infection that was confirmed by PCR. The participants, recipients of two vaccine doses, got either BNT162b2 or mRNA-1273. Germline V gene lookup returns CDR1 SGHAT and CDR2 FQNNGV. V was cut by 1 base and J by 0 bases, with 13 bases left in between. The CDR3 contains 16 residues. There are a few counts of this clone. Its antigen remains unknown.

The TCR sequence derives from a human donor who had a prior SARS-CoV-2 infection. Source: CD4+ T cells from PBMCs cultured with SARS-CoV-2 spike peptides, taken after COVID-19 vaccination. The chain recombines TRBV11-2 with TRBJ2-7; possible D gene TRBD2, 5 bases. The CDR3 loop is CASSLVGGRDSYEQYF. The CDR3 region has the DNA TGTGCCAGCAGCTTAGTGGGCGGCCGGGACTCCTACGAGCAGTACTTC.